The rows below give T cell receptor beta chains drawn from one sample of a study of blood T cell repertoires in COVID-19. Method: immunoSEQ multiplex PCR; TCRdb's copy keeps in-frame clones and lacks some. This repertoire shows about 59,000 clones, roughly 87% found once; its top ten account for approximately 5.1%. Input material: peripheral blood. All receptors derive from an elderly man in a cohort sampled during active COVID-19. CDR3s include the opening cysteine and the closing phenylalanine or tryptophan. D genes are given only for firm matches. For some rows the clone size is stated as once, few or many, or as a class when expanded; others skip it.

D gene,clone size,V gene,J gene,CDR3 DNA,CDR3 protein
-,-,TRBV6-1,TRBJ1-5,TGTGCCAGCAGTGAATTACGGGGGATGCAGCCCCAGCATTTT,CASSELRGMQPQHF
TRBD2,-,TRBV5-4,TRBJ2-3,TGTGCCAGCAGCTCGCCTTCTAGCGGGGCCCCTAGCACAGATACGCAGTATTTT,CASSSPSSGAPSTDTQYF
-,-,TRBV4-1,TRBJ1-5,TGCGCCAGCAGCCACCCCGCGGGCGGTCAGCCCCAGCATTTT,CASSHPAGGQPQHF
-,-,TRBV21-1,TRBJ2-7,TGTGCCAGCAGCAAAGACGGCGGGAGCATTATTTACGAGCAGTACTTC,CASSKDGGSIIYEQYF
-,-,TRBV4-3,TRBJ2-5,TGCGCCAGCAGCCAAGATAGGGACTTGCAAGAGACCCAGTACTTC,CASSQDRDLQETQYF
TRBD2,-,TRBV6-1,TRBJ2-7,TGTGCCAGCAGTGAGCGTGGCGGGAGCTCCTACGAGCAGTACTTC,CASSERGGSSYEQYF
-,-,TRBV18,TRBJ1-2,TGTGCCAGCTCACCCCAACAGGGTGATGGCTACACCTTC,CASSPQQGDGYTF
-,-,TRBV18,TRBJ2-3,TGTGCCAGCTCAACCACCGGGGGTACTAGCACAGATACGCAGTATTTT,CASSTTGGTSTDTQYF
-,few,TRBV10-2,TRBJ2-3,TGCGCCAGCAGTGAGTCGCCGGTTAGCACAGATACGCAGTATTTT,CASSESPVSTDTQYF
TRBD2,-,TRBV10-1,TRBJ2-3,TGCGCCAGTGGGGGGGTTACTAGCACAGATACGCAGTATTTT,CASGGVTSTDTQYF
-,-,TRBV5-8,TRBJ2-3,TGTGCCAGCAACCCCGGCTGGGGCCTCCTTGGAGATACGCAGTATTTT,CASNPGWGLLGDTQYF
TRBD1,-,TRBV12-5,TRBJ1-2,TGTGCTAGTCTTAGGGGGAACAGGGGTACCAACTATGGCTACACCTTC,CASLRGNRGTNYGYTF
TRBD1,-,TRBV28,TRBJ2-2,TGTGCCAGCAGTTTCCGACAGGGCGGGGGGGAGCTGTTTTTT,CASSFRQGGGELFF
TRBD2,-,TRBV9,TRBJ2-5,TGTGCCAGCAGCGTAGGTCTAGCGGGGTCCCAAGAGACCCAGTACTTC,CASSVGLAGSQETQYF
-,once,TRBV7-9,TRBJ1-4,TGTGCCAGCAGCGTCAAGAGGTCGACTAATGAAAAACTGTTTTTT,CASSVKRSTNEKLFF
-,-,TRBV6-1,TRBJ2-7,TGTGCCAGCAGTGAAAGTCCGAGGGGGGAGCAGTACTTC,CASSESPRGEQYF
TRBD1,-,TRBV3-1/TRBV3-2,TRBJ2-7,TGTGCCAGCAGCCTCGGGACAGGTGTCTACGAGCAGTACTTC,CASSLGTGVYEQYF
-,-,TRBV29-1,TRBJ2-7,TGCAGCGTCGCCTCCGGGACAACGGAGCAGTACTTC,CSVASGTTEQYF
-,-,TRBV10-2,TRBJ1-4,TGCGCCAGCAGTCTAGGAAGGACTAATGAAAAACTGTTTTTT,CASSLGRTNEKLFF
-,-,TRBV7-9,TRBJ1-1,TGTGCCAGCAGCGTATCGGGGACTCACACTGAAGCTTTCTTT,CASSVSGTHTEAFF
TRBD1,-,TRBV6-5,TRBJ1-2,TGTGCCAGCAGTTACCTCCGGACAGGGTCCTATGGCTACACCTTC,CASSYLRTGSYGYTF
-,-,TRBV27,TRBJ1-5,TGTGCCAGCAGTTTATCGCTCCAGGTCAGGCAGCCCCAGCATTTT,CASSLSLQVRQPQHF
-,-,TRBV3-1/TRBV3-2,TRBJ2-7,TGTGCCAGCAGCCAAGTTCGACAGGGAGTGCGGGGGCAGTACTTC,CASSQVRQGVRGQYF
-,-,TRBV4-1,TRBJ2-3,TGCGCCAGCGTAGCCCCCTCTAGAGATACGCAGTATTTT,CASVAPSRDTQYF
TRBD2,few,TRBV7-3,TRBJ2-5,TGTGCCAGCAGCTTAACGGGCCGTGGCAGGCTTCGGGAGGCCCAGTACTTC,CASSLTGRGRLREAQYF
TRBD1,-,TRBV10-3,TRBJ2-1,TGTGCCATCAGCTTACGGGACAGTTACAATGAGCAGTTCTTC,CAISLRDSYNEQFF
-,once,TRBV19,TRBJ1-1,TGTGCCAGTAGTATAGAGAGGTTGTCGGCGAACACTGAAGCTTTCTTT,CASSIERLSANTEAFF
-,-,TRBV6-1,TRBJ1-5,TGTGCCAGCAGTGAATTTCATCGGGGAAGGCTTACCCATCGGGGCAATCAGCCCCAGCATTTT,CASSEFHRGRLTHRGNQPQHF
TRBD1,-,TRBV5-4,TRBJ2-1,TGTGCCAGCAGCAGGCAGACAGGGGAGTCCTACAATGAGCAGTTCTTC,CASSRQTGESYNEQFF
-,-,TRBV11-2,TRBJ1-2,TGTGCCAGCAGCCACAGGATGTATGGCTACACCTTC,CASSHRMYGYTF
-,-,TRBV19,TRBJ1-2,TGTGCCAGTAGCTTCGGACGGAGGGATGGCTACACCTTC,CASSFGRRDGYTF
TRBD1,-,TRBV4-1,TRBJ1-1,TGCGCCAGCAGCCAGTATCAGGGGGCTAGTCCGGCTTTCTTT,CASSQYQGASPAFF
TRBD1,-,TRBV19,TRBJ1-6,TGTGCCAGCGGGGACAGTCGGGGCAATTCACCCCTCCACTTT,CASGDSRGNSPLHF
TRBD2,few,TRBV5-1,TRBJ2-2,TGCGCCAGCAGCTCGGCTAGCGGGAGAACCGGGGAGCTGTTTTTT,CASSSASGRTGELFF
-,-,TRBV29-1,TRBJ1-2,TGCAGCGCTTTGACAGCCTTTAACTATGGCTACACCTTC,CSALTAFNYGYTF
TRBD1,-,TRBV19,TRBJ1-4,TGTGCCAGTAGTCCCAAAGGACAGGCGAATAATGAAAAACTGTTTTTT,CASSPKGQANNEKLFF
-,-,TRBV11-2,TRBJ2-1,TGTGCCAGCAGCCGACAGGACAACCCCAAGTACAATGAGCAGTTCTTC,CASSRQDNPKYNEQFF